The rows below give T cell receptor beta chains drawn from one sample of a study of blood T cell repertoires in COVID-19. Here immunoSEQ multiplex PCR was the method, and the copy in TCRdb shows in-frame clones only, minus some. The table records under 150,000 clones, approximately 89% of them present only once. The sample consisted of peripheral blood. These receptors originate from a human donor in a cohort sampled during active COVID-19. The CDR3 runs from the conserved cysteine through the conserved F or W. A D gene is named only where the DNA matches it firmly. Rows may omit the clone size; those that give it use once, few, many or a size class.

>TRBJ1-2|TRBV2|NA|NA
CASRDKPGYTF
TGTGCCAGCAGAGACAAACCCGGCTATACCTTC
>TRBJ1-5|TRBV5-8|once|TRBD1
CASSFTGGAGQPQHF
TGTGCCAGCAGCTTTACAGGGGGCGCGGGTCAGCCCCAGCATTTT
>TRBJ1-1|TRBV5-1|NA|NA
CASSFSTNTEAFF
TGCGCCAGCAGCTTCTCGACTAACACTGAAGCTTTCTTT
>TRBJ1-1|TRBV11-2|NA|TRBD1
CASSSPWTGALTMNTEAFF
TGTGCCAGCAGCTCCCCTTGGACAGGGGCATTGACGATGAACACTGAAGCTTTCTTT
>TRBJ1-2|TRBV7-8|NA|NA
CASSSLPGYGYTF
TGTGCCAGCAGCTCACTACCCGGCTATGGCTACACCTTC
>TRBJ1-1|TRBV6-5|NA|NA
CASSNEMNTEAFF
TGTGCCAGCAGTAATGAGATGAACACTGAAGCTTTCTTT
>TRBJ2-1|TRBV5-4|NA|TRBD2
CASSSSGRAHNEQFF
TGTGCCAGCAGCTCTAGCGGGAGGGCCCACAATGAGCAGTTCTTC
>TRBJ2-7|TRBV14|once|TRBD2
CASSQDPRLAGRNEQYF
TGTGCCAGCAGCCAAGACCCACGACTAGCGGGGAGGAACGAGCAGTACTTC
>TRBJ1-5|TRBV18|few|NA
CASSLQDYNQPQHF
TGTGCCAGCTCACTACAGGATTACAATCAGCCCCAGCATTTT
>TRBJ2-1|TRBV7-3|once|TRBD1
CASSLRLGQKGNEQFF
TGTGCCAGCAGCTTACGCTTGGGACAGAAAGGGAATGAGCAGTTCTTC
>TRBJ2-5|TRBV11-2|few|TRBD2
CASSPTSVQETQYF
TGTGCCAGCAGCCCGACTAGCGTACAAGAGACCCAGTACTTC
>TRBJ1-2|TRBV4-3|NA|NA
CASSRGRGSYGYTF
TGCGCCAGCAGCCGGGGTCGCGGGTCCTATGGCTACACCTTC
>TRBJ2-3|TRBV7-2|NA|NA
CASSLEVAGGTDTQYF
TGTGCCAGCAGCTTAGAGGTCGCAGGGGGCACAGATACGCAGTATTTT
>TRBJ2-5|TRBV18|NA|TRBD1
CASSPLNRGETQYF
TGTGCCAGCTCACCACTGAACAGGGGAGAGACCCAGTACTTC
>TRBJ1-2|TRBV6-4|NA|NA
CASSGTGTTSGSYTF
TGTGCCAGCAGTGGGACCGGGACTACATCGGGGAGCTACACCTTC
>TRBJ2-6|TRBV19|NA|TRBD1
CASSSQGAPGANVLTF
TGTGCCAGTAGTTCCCAGGGGGCCCCCGGGGCCAACGTCCTGACTTTC
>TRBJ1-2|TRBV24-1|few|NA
CATSDNLGGEDYGYTF
TGTGCCACCAGTGATAACCTGGGTGGCGAGGACTATGGCTACACCTTC
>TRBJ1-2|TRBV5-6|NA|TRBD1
CASSYKDRDRGYTF
TGTGCCAGCAGCTACAAGGACAGGGATCGTGGCTACACCTTC
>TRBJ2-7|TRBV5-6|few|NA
CASSQGTPGNEQYF
TGTGCCAGCAGCCAAGGAACCCCGGGAAACGAGCAGTACTTC
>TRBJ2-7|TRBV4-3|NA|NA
CASSQVGGQYEQYF
TGCGCCAGCAGCCAAGTTGGGGGCCAATACGAGCAGTACTTC
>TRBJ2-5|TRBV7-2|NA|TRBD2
CASSLLAGGDSATQYF
TGTGCCAGCAGCTTATTAGCGGGAGGTGATTCGGCGACCCAGTACTTC
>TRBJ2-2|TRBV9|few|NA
CASSRDTYTGELFF
TGTGCCAGCAGCCGGGACACGTACACCGGGGAGCTGTTTTTT
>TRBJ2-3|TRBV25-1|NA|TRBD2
CASSESLAGVRPTQYF
TGTGCCAGCAGTGAATCGCTAGCGGGAGTGAGGCCTACGCAGTATTTT
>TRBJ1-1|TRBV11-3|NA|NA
CASSLAVNTEAFF
TGTGCCAGCAGCTTAGCAGTGAACACTGAAGCTTTCTTT
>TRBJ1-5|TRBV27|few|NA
CASSLGRGGQPQHF
TGTGCCAGCAGTTTAGGCCGGGGGGGCCAGCCCCAGCATTTT
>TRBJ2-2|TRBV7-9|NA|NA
CASTIGATGELFF
TGTGCCAGCACCATAGGGGCCACCGGGGAGCTGTTTTTT
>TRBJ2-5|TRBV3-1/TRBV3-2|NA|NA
CASSVTGREQETQYF
TGTGCCAGCAGCGTCACCGGGCGGGAACAAGAGACCCAGTACTTC
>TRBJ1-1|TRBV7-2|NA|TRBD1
CASSQKPTGKSTEAFF
TGTGCCAGCAGCCAGAAACCGACAGGGAAATCCACTGAAGCTTTCTTT
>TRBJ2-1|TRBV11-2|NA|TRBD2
CASSLDRPSGSNEQFF
TGTGCCAGCAGCTTAGATAGGCCTAGCGGGAGCAATGAGCAGTTCTTC
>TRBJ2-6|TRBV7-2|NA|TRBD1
CASDRDSLSGANVLTF
TGTGCCAGCGATCGGGACAGCCTCTCTGGGGCCAACGTCCTGACTTTC
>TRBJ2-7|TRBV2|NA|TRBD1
CASSLHRQGTSYEQYF
TGTGCCAGCAGTTTACACCGACAGGGAACCTCCTACGAGCAGTACTTC
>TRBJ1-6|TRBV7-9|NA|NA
CASSHPPAGKGQTLHF
TGTGCCAGCAGCCACCCACCGGCAGGGAAGGGGCAAACCCTCCACTTT
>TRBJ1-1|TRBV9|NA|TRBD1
CASSVDLRGGHTEAFF
TGTGCCAGCAGCGTAGATCTCAGAGGGGGCCACACTGAAGCTTTCTTT
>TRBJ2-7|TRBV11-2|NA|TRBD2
CASSLLAGTYEQYF
TGTGCCAGCAGCTTACTAGCGGGGACCTACGAGCAGTACTTC
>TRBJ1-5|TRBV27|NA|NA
CASGLRGAAETQHF
TGTGCCAGCGGTCTTCGGGGGGCGGCTGAGACCCAGCATTTT
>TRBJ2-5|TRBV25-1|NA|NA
CASSESGRGETQYF
TGTGCCAGCAGTGAATCGGGTCGCGGGGAGACCCAGTACTTC
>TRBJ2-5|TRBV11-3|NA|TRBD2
CASSLGAGGDHQETQYF
TGTGCCAGCAGCTTAGGGGCGGGAGGGGATCACCAAGAGACCCAGTACTTC
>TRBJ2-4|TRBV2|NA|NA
CASSEPGEYF
TGTGCCAGCAGTGAACCCGGGGAGTACTTC
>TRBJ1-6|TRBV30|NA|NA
CACLRDSASSYNSPLHF
TGTGCCTGCTTGCGGGATTCGGCCAGCTCCTATAATTCACCCCTCCACTTT
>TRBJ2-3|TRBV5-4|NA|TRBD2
CASSSGLETDTQYF
TGTGCCAGCAGCTCGGGACTAGAAACAGATACGCAGTATTTT
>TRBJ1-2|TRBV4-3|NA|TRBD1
CASSQETGDDSGYTF
TGCGCCAGCAGCCAAGAGACAGGGGACGATTCTGGCTACACCTTC
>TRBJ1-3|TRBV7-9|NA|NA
CASSLGDTRNTIYF
TGTGCCAGCAGCTTAGGGGACACTCGAAACACCATATATTTT
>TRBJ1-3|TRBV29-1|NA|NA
CSVAQNSGNTIYF
TGCAGCGTTGCACAGAACTCTGGAAACACCATATATTTT
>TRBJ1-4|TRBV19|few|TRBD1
CASSPRDRDNEKLFF
TGTGCCAGTAGTCCCCGGGACAGGGATAATGAAAAACTGTTTTTT
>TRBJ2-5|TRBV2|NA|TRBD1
CASSLPGTGETQYF
TGTGCCAGCAGTCTCCCCGGGACAGGGGAGACCCAGTACTTC
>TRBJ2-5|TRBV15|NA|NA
CATSRDVSAGETQYF
TGTGCCACCAGCAGAGATGTTTCGGCAGGGGAGACCCAGTACTTC
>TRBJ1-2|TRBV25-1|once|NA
CASTGGRGYTF
TGTGCCAGCACCGGGGGTCGTGGCTACACCTTC
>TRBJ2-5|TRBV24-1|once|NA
CATSDTGSLGETQYF
TGTGCCACCAGTGATACAGGGTCCCTGGGAGAGACCCAGTACTTC
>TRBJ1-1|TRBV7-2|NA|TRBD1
CASSQYGTGNTEAFF
TGTGCCAGCAGCCAATACGGGACAGGGAACACTGAAGCTTTCTTT
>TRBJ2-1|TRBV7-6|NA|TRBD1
CASSHLDRGIYNEQFF
TGTGCCAGCAGCCACCTAGACAGGGGGATTTACAATGAGCAGTTCTTC
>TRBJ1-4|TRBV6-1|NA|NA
CASSEGGQREKLFF
TGTGCCAGCAGTGAAGGAGGGCAGAGGGAAAAACTGTTTTTT
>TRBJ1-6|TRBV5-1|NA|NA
CASSLGWEGSSPLHF
TGCGCCAGCAGCTTGGGGTGGGAGGGAAGCTCACCCCTCCACTTT
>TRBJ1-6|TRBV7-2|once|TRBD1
CASSLVPGQGNSPLHF
TGTGCCAGCAGCTTAGTCCCGGGACAGGGAAATTCACCCCTCCACTTT